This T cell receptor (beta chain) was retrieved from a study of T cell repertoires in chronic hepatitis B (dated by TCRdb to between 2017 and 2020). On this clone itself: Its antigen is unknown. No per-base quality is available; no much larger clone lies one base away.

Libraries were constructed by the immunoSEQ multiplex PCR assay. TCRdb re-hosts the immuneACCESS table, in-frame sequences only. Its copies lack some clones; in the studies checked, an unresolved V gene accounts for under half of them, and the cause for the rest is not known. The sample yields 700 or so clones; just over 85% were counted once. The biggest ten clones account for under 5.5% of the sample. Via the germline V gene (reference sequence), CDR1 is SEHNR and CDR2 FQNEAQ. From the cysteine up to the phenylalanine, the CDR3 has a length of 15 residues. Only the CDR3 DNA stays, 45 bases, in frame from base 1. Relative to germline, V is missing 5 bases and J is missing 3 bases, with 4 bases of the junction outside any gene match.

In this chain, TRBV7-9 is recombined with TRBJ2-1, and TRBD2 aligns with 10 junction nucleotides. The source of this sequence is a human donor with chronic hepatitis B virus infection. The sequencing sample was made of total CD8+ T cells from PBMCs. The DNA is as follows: TGTGCCAGCAGCCAAGGGACTAGCGACTACAATGAGCAGTTCTTC. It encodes CASSQGTSDYNEQFF.